This T cell receptor beta chain was sequenced for a study of blood T cell repertoires in COVID-19 (dated by TCRdb to the early 2020s). A note on the overall study: Samples from collaborators originated in the United States, Italy and Spain and spanned both the acute and convalescent phases of COVID-19. The material from the prospective study consisted of cDNA or gDNA derived from T cells, B-cell-depleted T cells, or PBMCs. The dataset comprised deeply sampled blood TCRbeta repertoires from subjects exposed to, actively infected with, or recovered from COVID-19. The repertoires were released in a freely available public database intended as a resource for research on the immune response to SARS-CoV-2. Samples came from the ongoing ImmuneRACE study (first 160 participants) plus 1,254 subjects from 6 global collaborators. The sample metadata nearly always contained a de-identified subject ID, COVID-19 status, age in years and sex. Where HLA class I and class II types were available, the types were taken from metadata supplied by the sample provider, not from assay-based typing. On the study overall, not on this receptor specifically: The quantity of clinical and demographic metadata differed by source and by participant and was supplied without curation.

Remarks on this clone: Its antigen is unknown. No base quality values were provided; no much bigger clone lies one nucleotide off.

V is pared back by 2 bases and J by 8 bases, with 16 bases lying between the germline termini. In the germline V gene, CDR1 corresponds to MNHEY and CDR2 to SVGEGT. Including cysteine and phenylalanine, the CDR3 has 15 amino acids. Only CDR3 DNA is held: 45 bases, read in frame from base 1. Each collaborating institution followed its own protocols to collect whole blood in K2EDTA tubes. For TCRbeta analysis, collaborator samples were shipped as frozen whole blood, as isolated PBMCs, or as DNA extracted from either sample type. TCRbeta CDR3 regions were amplified from genomic DNA by means of the immunoSEQ Assay, a bias-controlled multiplex PCR. The paper's data handling went like this. Within the assay, amplification of reference gene primers was used to estimate how many nucleated cells each sample contained. To quantify the absolute abundance of each unique TCRbeta CDR3 rearrangement, sequence reads were collapsed and filtered. For each sample, productive Simpson clonality was calculated as the square root of Simpson's diversity index across productive rearrangements. As stored in TCRdb, this immuneACCESS dataset retains in-frame rearrangements with V and J assigned. A fraction of the clones does not appear; measured against another copy, unresolved V genes explain less than half of the discrepancy, and the remainder lacks a known reason. The V and J calls and clone size are taken from that table; D and trimming were inferred from the DNA. The sample table lists around 140,000 clones, about four fifths of them with a count of one. More than 3.5% of the sample belongs to the ten largest clones.

The chain uses TRBV6-2 or TRBV6-3 and TRBJ2-1; the D region possibly corresponds to TRBD2 (5 bases align). This clonotype was sampled from a woman aged 55-69 years with acute or convalescent COVID-19. Input material: peripheral blood. The bases are TGTGCCAGCAGTTACCTTGGACTTCAGAAATATGAGCAGTTCTTC. This gives the protein CASSYLGLQKYEQFF.